The 11 T cell receptor beta chains below all came from one sample that was sequenced in a study of shared clonotypes between healthy human individuals. Measured with immunoSEQ multiplex PCR; TCRdb has only the in-frame clones, and not every one. The sample yields about 230,000 clones, 65% to 70% seen once. The sequenced sample consisted of memory CD4+ T cells sorted from blood. Noted subset: CD45RA-negative fraction. The receptors originated from a man aged 25-45 years in good health.

V gene TRBV18 combines with J gene TRBJ2-1, with D perhaps matching TRBD2 (5 bases). The CDR3 has 16 amino acids. Trimming removed 4 bases at V and 2 bases at J, with 15 bases between. Germline loops: CDR1 KGHSH, CDR2 LQKENI. The CDR3 protein is CASSQSTRVTYNEQFF. The CDR3 DNA follows: TGTGCCAGCTCACAATCCACGCGGGTAACCTACAATGAGCAGTTCTTC. The full variable domain, with the rest looked up from reference TRBV18 and TRBJ2-1, is NAGVMQNPRHLVRRRGQEARLRCSPMKGHSHVYWYRQLPEEGLKFMVYLQKENIIDESGMPKERFSAEFPKEGPSILRIQQVVRGDSAAYFCASSQSTRVTYNEQFFGPGTRLTVL.

The J gene is TRBJ2-7, the V gene TRBV7-2; TRBD1 matches 9 bases. This CDR3 contains 15 residues. Germline V CDR1 and CDR2: SGHTA, FQGNSA. Trimming at V came to 1 base and at J to 5 bases, leaving 6 bases not matched to a gene. The CDR3 loop is CASSLDGTGNHEQYF. CDR3 DNA: TGTGCCAGCAGCTTAGATGGGACAGGGAACCACGAGCAGTACTTC.

The CDR3 nucleotides are TGCGCCAGCAGCCTCAGCGGTGGGAGGAGCGGGAGGGCCGATACGCAGTATTTT. Protein sequence: CASSLSGGRSGRADTQYF. The chain joins TRBV4-3 to TRBJ2-3, with 10 bases identical to TRBD2. The ends lost 4 bases at V and 6 bases at J; junction bases unmatched: 16. Germline values: CDR1 LGHNA, CDR2 YSLEER. CDR3 length equals 18 residues.

The chain's CDR3 is CASRTPGEYNEQFF. CDR3 DNA sequence: TGTGCCAGCCGTACGCCAGGGGAGTACAATGAGCAGTTCTTC. V gene TRBV28 combines with J gene TRBJ2-1; TRBD1 might be the D (6 bases). V was clipped by 8 bases and J by 4 bases, with 15 bases between them. The CDR3 contains 14 residues. The V gene's germline CDR1 is MDHEN and CDR2 SYDVKM.

This chain uses TRBV7-9 with TRBJ2-3, with 15 bases matching TRBD2. From germline, CDR1 is SEHNR and CDR2 FQNEAQ (reference sequence). Trimming at V came to 6 bases and at J to 4 bases, leaving 2 bases not matched to a gene. The CDR3 is 15 residues long. CDR3 protein: CASSGTSGRSDTQYF. The CDR3 DNA follows: TGTGCCAGCAGTGGGACTAGCGGGAGGTCAGATACGCAGTATTTT.

Concerning this clone: This is likely an artifact of a read error, given a far larger clone one base away. This chain uses TRBV15 with TRBJ2-1; D could derive from TRBD1 or TRBD2 (5 bases each). Germline V CDR1 and CDR2: LNHNV, YYDKDF (reference sequence). The CDR3 is made up of 13 amino acids. The CDR3 DNA follows: TGTGCCGCCAGCAGGACACTAGGCAATGAGCAGTTCTTC. It translates to CAASRTLGNEQFF.

This clone was seen only a few times. The chain carries TRBV11-2 and TRBJ2-1, with 9 bases lining up with TRBD2. The CDR3 totals 15 residues. V lost 7 bases, J lost 5 bases, and 9 bases stayed unmatched. Germline loops: CDR1 SGHAT, CDR2 FQNNGV. The CDR3 DNA follows: TGTGCCAGCACCCTCCGAGCGGGAGGAAACAATGAGCAGTTCTTC. Amino acids: CASTLRAGGNNEQFF.

The gene calls are TRBV11-3 and TRBJ2-1, with 9 bases lining up with TRBD2. CDR1 and CDR2 from the germline V gene are SGHNT and YENEEA. This CDR3 contains 15 residues. V trimming: 1 base; J trimming: 8 bases; junction bases outside the gene matches: 6. The CDR3 reads CASSLGGRAEDEQFF. CDR3 nucleotide sequence: TGTGCCAGCAGCTTAGGCGGGAGGGCCGAGGATGAGCAGTTCTTC.

The genes are TRBV19 and TRBJ2-3; TRBD2 matches 7 bases. Germline V CDR1 and CDR2: LNHDA, SQIVND (reference sequence). The CDR3 totals 16 residues. J gave up 4 bases and V 3 bases, and 10 bases lay outside the gene matches. DNA for the CDR3: TGTGCCAGTAGTATTCTCCCGGGAGGCTTCGCAGATACGCAGTATTTT. Residues: CASSILPGGFADTQYF.

The sample holds many counts of this clone. The rearrangement joins TRBV18 to TRBJ2-1; D is unresolved. Germline CDR1 reads KGHSH; CDR2 reads LQKENI. The germline V and J ends were trimmed by 0 bases and 7 bases, with 7 bases remaining between them. This CDR3 is built from 13 residues. DNA for the CDR3: TGTGCCAGCTCACCACCGAACCAGAATGAGCAGTTCTTC. It translates to CASSPPNQNEQFF. The entire variable domain, with the rest obtained from reference TRBV18 and TRBJ2-1, is as follows: NAGVMQNPRHLVRRRGQEARLRCSPMKGHSHVYWYRQLPEEGLKFMVYLQKENIIDESGMPKERFSAEFPKEGPSILRIQQVVRGDSAAYFCASSPPNQNEQFFGPGTRLTVL.

V gene TRBV27 combines with J gene TRBJ2-1; 12 bases align to TRBD2. Germline V lookup: CDR1 MNHEY, CDR2 SMNVEV (reference sequence). The CDR3 loop spans 16 amino acids. V gave up 4 bases and J gave up 5 bases; unmatched junction bases: 6. CDR3 nucleotides: TGTGCCAGCAGTTCGGCTAGCGGGAGGGGTCACAATGAGCAGTTCTTC. As protein: CASSSASGRGHNEQFF.